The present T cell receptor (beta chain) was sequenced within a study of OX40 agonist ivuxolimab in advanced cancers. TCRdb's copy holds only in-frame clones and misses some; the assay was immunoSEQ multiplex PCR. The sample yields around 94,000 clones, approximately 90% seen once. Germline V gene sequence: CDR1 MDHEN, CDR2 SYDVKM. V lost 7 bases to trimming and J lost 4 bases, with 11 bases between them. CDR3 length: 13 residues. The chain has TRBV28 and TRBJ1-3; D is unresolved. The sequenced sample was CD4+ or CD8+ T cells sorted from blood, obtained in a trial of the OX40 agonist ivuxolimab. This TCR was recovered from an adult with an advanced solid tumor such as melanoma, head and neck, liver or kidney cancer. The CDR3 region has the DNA TGTGCCAGCACGGTCCAAGGGGGAAACACCATATATTTT. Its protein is CASTVQGGNTIYF.